The 21 T cell receptor beta chains below all came from one sample that was sequenced in a study of T cell responses to AZD1222 COVID-19 vaccine. Libraries were prepared by immunoSEQ multiplex PCR; TCRdb keeps only in-frame clonotypes and omits some of them. The sample carries about 140,000 clones, about 91% recorded once. This specimen was peripheral blood, taken 28 days after the second AZD1222 dose. All receptors derive from an adult who received the AZD1222 COVID-19 vaccine.

Only a few counts were recorded for this clone. The chain has TRBV28 and TRBJ1-1; tentative D call: TRBD1 (5 bases). The length of the CDR3 is 12 residues. Trimming stripped 2 bases from V and 11 bases from J, with 12 bases between. Germline assignment: CDR1 MDHEN and CDR2 SYDVKM. The CDR3 nucleotides are TGTGCCAGCAGTTTACCGGGGGTCACGGCTTTCTTT. Amino acids: CASSLPGVTAFF.

This chain links TRBV29-1 with TRBJ1-2; D ambiguous. This CDR3 is built from 9 residues. Germline assignment: CDR1 SQVTM and CDR2 ANQGSEA. V gave up 3 bases and J gave up 6 bases, with 2 bases separating them. The CDR3 is CSVEDGYTF. CDR3 DNA sequence: TGCAGCGTTGAGGATGGCTACACCTTC.

The rearrangement joins TRBV21-1 to TRBJ2-6; the table's D call, TRBD1, was not checked against the DNA. TRBV21-1 is recorded as a pseudogene. The CDR3 runs to 20 residues. This CDR3 reads CASSKEALRQLFSGANVLTF. The CDR3, as DNA: TGTGCCAGCAGCAAAGAGGCTCTGAGACAGCTATTCTCTGGGGCCAACGTCCTGACTTTC.

V usage is TRBV7-2 and J usage is TRBJ1-1; D uncertain. This CDR3 contains 14 residues. CDR1 is SGHTA, CDR2 FQGNSA, per germline. V dropped 2 bases and J dropped 6 bases, with 13 bases sitting between them. DNA of the CDR3: TGTGCCAGCAGCTTACTCCTCAAGCCCGCTGAAGCTTTCTTT. Its protein product is CASSLLLKPAEAFF.

The chain has TRBV5-6 and TRBJ1-1, with unresolved D. Trimming cost V 2 bases and J 1 base, with 6 bases left between them. In germline, CDR1 is SGHDT, CDR2 YYEEEE. The CDR3 extends over 13 amino acids. CDR3 bases: TGTGCCAGCAGCTTAGAGCAGAACACTGAAGCTTTCTTT. Protein sequence: CASSLEQNTEAFF.

The chain uses TRBV28 and TRBJ2-7; no definite D call. The CDR3 covers 10 residues. V was shortened by 8 bases and J by 3 bases, with 5 bases between the two germline ends. The germline CDR1 and CDR2 sequences are MDHEN and SYDVKM. This chain's CDR3 is CASGNYEQYF. Here the CDR3 DNA reads TGTGCCAGCGGCAACTACGAGCAGTACTTC.

In the case of this clone: The sample has other DNA sequences that encode this CDR3 too. The rearrangement uses TRBV5-1 and TRBJ2-7; possibly TRBD2 for D (6 bases). CDR1 and CDR2 (germline): SGHRS, YFSETQ. V dropped 0 bases and J dropped 0 bases, with 10 bases sitting between them. The CDR3 length is 15 residues. In nucleotides, the CDR3 is TGCGCCAGCAGCTTGGCCGGGGGAACCTCCTACGAGCAGTACTTC. It translates to CASSLAGGTSYEQYF.

This chain uses TRBV9 with TRBJ2-2, with 8 bases that match TRBD2. The germline CDR1 and CDR2 sequences are SGDLS and YYNGEE. V was pared by 0 bases and J by 4 bases, with 11 bases of the junction left unmatched. The CDR3 has 18 residues. DNA of the CDR3: TGTGCCAGCAGCGTAGGAAGTAGCGGGACCTTGGGCACCGGGGAGCTGTTTTTT. Amino acids: CASSVGSSGTLGTGELFF.

The chain joins TRBV27 to TRBJ1-5, with D maybe TRBD1 (5 bases). V lost 4 bases and J lost 7, with 11 bases in between. The CDR3 contains 13 residues. Germline lookup yields CDR1 MNHEY and CDR2 SMNVEV (reference sequence). The CDR3 loop is CASSWGRGQPQHF. The CDR3 DNA follows: TGTGCCAGCAGTTGGGGGAGGGGACAGCCCCAGCATTTT.

This CDR3 reads CAWMGRSNTEAFF. The CDR3 region has the DNA TGTGCCTGGATGGGCCGATCGAACACTGAAGCTTTCTTT. The gene calls are TRBV30 and TRBJ1-1; D gene unclear. The germline V gene encodes CDR1 GTSNPN and CDR2 SVGIG (reference sequence). The CDR3 sequence is 13 residues long. V was shortened by 4 bases and J by 1 base, with 10 bases between the two germline ends.

This clone was recorded once. The chain employs TRBV4-1 and TRBJ1-2; D unresolved. The CDR3 contains 16 residues. From germline, CDR1 is MGHRA and CDR2 YSYEKL. Trimming shortened V by 0 bases and J by 4 bases, and 15 bases separated the two germline ends. CDR3 DNA: TGCGCCAGCAGCCAAGATGTGGTCATGGATCCCTATGGCTACACCTTC. Translated: CASSQDVVMDPYGYTF.

The V and J genes are TRBV4-2 and TRBJ2-5; 7 nucleotides align to TRBD2. CDR3 length: 16 residues. The junction had 6 bases not matched to a gene; V was cut back by 0 bases and J by 2 bases. The germline V gene encodes CDR1 LGHNA and CDR2 YNFKEQ. The CDR3 bases are TGTGCCAGCAGCCAAGATCTTGCGGGGGAGCAAGAGACCCAGTACTTC. This translates into CASSQDLAGEQETQYF.

The chain couples TRBV10-3 to TRBJ1-5; tentatively, D is TRBD1 (6 bases). CDR1 ENHRY and CDR2 SYGVKD come from the germline V gene. V was trimmed by 3 bases and J by 4 bases, leaving 13 bases between them. This CDR3 region has 15 residues. CDR3 in amino acids: CAISDAGQSNQPQHF. CDR3 DNA: TGTGCCATCAGTGATGCGGGACAAAGTAATCAGCCCCAGCATTTT.

V gene TRBV6-5 combines with J gene TRBJ2-1; D gene unclear. The CDR3 runs 14 residues. Per the germline V gene, CDR1 is MNHEY and CDR2 is SVGAGI. Trimming pared 10 bases from V and 1 base from J, leaving 14 bases between. The CDR3 is CATSQRLSYNEQFF. The CDR3 DNA is TGTGCCACCTCCCAAAGGCTATCCTACAATGAGCAGTTCTTC.

The chain has TRBV7-3 and TRBJ1-1; TRBD1 might be the D (5 bases). V shed 2 bases and J shed 2 bases, with 9 bases lying between them. Germline CDR1 and CDR2: SGHTA and FQGTGA. The CDR3 totals 14 residues. CDR3 sequence reads: CASSLAGTNTEAFF. The CDR3, as DNA: TGTGCCAGCAGCTTAGCAGGGACCAACACTGAAGCTTTCTTT.

The genes are TRBV27 and TRBJ1-2; TRBD1 agrees at 9 bases. Per germline, CDR1 MNHEY and CDR2 SMNVEV (reference sequence). With V trimmed by 7 bases and J by 8 bases, 8 bases remained unmatched. The CDR3 extends over 13 amino acids. As DNA, the CDR3 is TGTGCCAGCACCCAGGGACAGGGTAACGGCTACACCTTC. Protein product: CASTQGQGNGYTF.

The chain links TRBV19 to TRBJ1-5, with D possibly TRBD1 on 5 matching bases. This CDR3 is 12 amino acids long. V was cut by 3 bases and J by 11 bases, with 11 bases left in between. Germline values: CDR1 LNHDA, CDR2 SQIVND (reference sequence). This CDR3 reads CASSMDTPAQHF. CDR3 nucleotides: TGTGCCAGTAGTATGGACACCCCGGCCCAGCATTTT.

The chain carries TRBV12-3 or TRBV12-4 and TRBJ2-7; D perhaps matches TRBD1 (6 bases). The CDR3 has 13 amino acids. V was cut by 5 bases and J by 2 bases, with 10 bases left in between. CDR3 nucleotides: TGTGCCAGCAGTCTCACAGGGCCCTACGAGCAGTACTTC. It encodes CASSLTGPYEQYF.

The rearrangement joins TRBV4-2 to TRBJ1-2, with a tentative D call TRBD1 (5 bases). V was trimmed by 2 bases and J by 6 bases, leaving 13 bases between them. This CDR3 is 14 amino acids long. Germline V gene data show CDR1 as LGHNA and CDR2 as YNFKEQ. The CDR3 region is CASSQHAGKDGYTF. In nucleotides, the CDR3 is TGTGCCAGCAGCCAACACGCAGGGAAAGATGGCTACACCTTC.

The gene calls are TRBV24-1 and TRBJ2-3; possible D gene TRBD2, 6 bases. The length of the CDR3 is 15 residues. Germline CDR1 and CDR2: KGHDR and SFDVKD. V lost 4 bases and J 1 base, leaving 11 bases between the germline ends. As DNA, the CDR3 is TGTGCCACCAGTGACGGGAGCAGGGGCACAGATACGCAGTATTTT. Translating gives CATSDGSRGTDTQYF.

The chain combines TRBV7-2 with TRBJ2-1, with 11 bases that match TRBD1. This CDR3 spans 15 amino acids. V was clipped by 3 bases and J by 7 bases; unmatched bases: 5. In germline, CDR1 is SGHTA, CDR2 FQGNSA. The DNA of the CDR3 is TGTGCCAGCAGCTTCCGGGACAGGGGGAGGAATGAGCAGTTCTTC. The encoded protein is CASSFRDRGRNEQFF.